This TCR beta chain was identified during a study of human T cells and chemical hapten exposure. During construction of the library, unique molecular identifiers were attached to individual cDNA molecules for quantitative, reproducible TCR counting. TCRdb called the reads again in MiXCR, with one record for every CDR3 protein. Here the sample spans thousands of distinct CDR3 sequences, roughly 53% being singletons. Treatment specified: therapeutic diphenylcyclopropenone sensitization with weekly scalp DPC. The sample was whole blood, taken before DPC sensitization or 2, 6, or about 24 weeks after (not recorded which). The TCR comes from an adult with alopecia areata. Some clones in this sample may be carry-over from other donors' samples. This table probably holds off-target reads from a library built for another chain.

The DNA of the CDR3 is TGTGCCAGCAGCCTCCGGGACAGTGGGACCGGGGAGCTGTTTTTT. Translation: CASSLRDSGTGELFF. This sequence joins TRBV11-2 and TRBJ2-2; 7 bases are shared with TRBD1. The CDR3 is 15 residues long. Trimming took 5 bases from V and 5 from J; bases not matched to a gene: 8. Germline V CDR1 and CDR2: SGHAT, FQNNGV.